The clone carrying this T cell receptor beta chain was detected ten times or more. Its antigen remains unknown. TCRdb ran MiXCR on the 5' RACE reads and lists one entry per CDR3 protein. The table shows about 23,000 distinct CDR3 sequences, with less than 5.5% occurring only once. This record belongs to a study of spatial heterogeneity in lung cancer. Study-level information: Detection consistently yielded more beta chains than alpha chains. Each unique TCR and UMI combination was seen more than ten times on average in raw reads. Broader study findings: Among blood samples, ubiquitous expanded tumor TCRs appeared more at resection than at follow-up.

Time point reported: sample taken at primary tumor resection. The sequenced material consisted of unsorted whole RNA from tumor, nontumor lung or frozen PBMC. Untreated early-stage non-small cell lung cancer patients, approximately 76 in total, were the donors. The source is a male donor with early-stage non-small cell lung cancer. The specimen was PBMCs, collected at surgery.

CDR3 bases: TGCAGCGTTGAATACGCCGAGGCAGGGAACTATGGCTACACCTTC. Translating gives CSVEYAEAGNYGYTF. The J gene is TRBJ1-2, the V gene TRBV29-1, with a possible D match to TRBD1 (5 bases). Germline V gene sequence: CDR1 SQVTM, CDR2 ANQGSEA. The CDR3 length is 15 residues. V dropped 2 bases and J dropped 2 bases, with 15 bases sitting between them.